This entry concerns a single T cell receptor (beta chain). This CDR3 region has 17 residues. V lost 5 bases to trimming and J lost 1 base; unmatched junction nucleotides: 3. CDR1 and CDR2 from the germline V gene are SGHVS and FQNEAQ. Assay used: immunoSEQ multiplex PCR; TCRdb lists only in-frame clones, some missing. The sample yields approximately 30,000 clones, roughly 86% seen once. The sample is drawn from a study of T cell changes during pregnancy in multiple sclerosis. Sample: CD8+ T cells from peripheral blood mononuclear cells, taken in the second trimester of pregnancy. The chain links TRBV7-8 to TRBJ2-1; 15 bases map to TRBD2. The receptor's source is a female donor with multiple sclerosis, enrolled in a pregnancy study. The CDR3 here is CASSQGLAGGSYNEQFF. In nucleotides, the CDR3 is TGTGCCAGCAGCCAGGGACTAGCGGGGGGTTCCTACAATGAGCAGTTCTTC.